The rows below give T cell receptor beta chains drawn from one sample of a study of breast tumors, draining lymph nodes, adjacent tissues. Each CDR3 protein is one row after TCRdb ran MiXCR on the multiplex PCR reads. The sample has fewer than 200,000 distinct CDR3 sequences; around a third are singletons. Specimen: axillary lymph node tissue. These receptors came from a female donor with breast cancer. Some clones in this sample may be carry-over from other donors' samples. Each CDR3 is given with its conserved first and last residue. A D gene is named only where the DNA matches it firmly. The size of a clone is reported for some rows only, either as once, few or many, or as a class for expanded clones.

D gene,J gene,clone size,V gene,CDR3 protein,CDR3 DNA
.,TRBJ2-7,few,TRBV13,CASSPPYARHSEQYF,TGTGCCAGCAGCCCGCCGTATGCTAGGCACTCCGAGCAGTACTTC
.,TRBJ1-4,once,TRBV5-6,CASSLVFGTRKLFF,TGTGCCAGCAGCTTGGTTTTCGGGACACGAAAACTGTTTTTT
TRBD2,TRBJ2-5,many,TRBV6-6,CASRGGTSGRSETQYF,TGTGCCAGCAGAGGGGGGACTAGCGGGAGGTCGGAGACCCAGTACTTC
TRBD1,TRBJ2-1,.,TRBV5-1,CASSLGDRGVGEQFF,TGCGCCAGCAGCTTGGGGGACAGGGGGGTTGGGGAGCAGTTCTTC
.,TRBJ2-3,.,TRBV27,CASRGWVLAQGADTQYF,TGTGCCAGCAGGGGTTGGGTCCTAGCCCAAGGGGCAGATACGCAGTATTTT
TRBD2,TRBJ2-2,.,TRBV18,CASSPPTSGSSGELFF,TGTGCCAGCTCACCACCGACTAGCGGGAGTTCCGGGGAGCTGTTTTTT
.,TRBJ1-4,.,TRBV7-2,CASSRGTEVANEKLFF,TGTGCCAGCAGCCGTGGGACCGAGGTAGCGAACGAAAAACTGTTTTTT
.,TRBJ1-4,many,TRBV7-9,CASSPGISERTELYEKLFF,TGTGCCAGCAGCCCGGGTATAAGCGAAAGGACAGAGTTATATGAAAAACTGTTTTTT
TRBD1,TRBJ2-7,many,TRBV29-1,CSILTGDALGEQYF,TGCAGCATATTAACAGGGGACGCCTTGGGGGAGCAGTACTTC
.,TRBJ1-3,.,TRBV2,CASAGETTIYF,TGTGCCAGTGCCGGGGAAACGACCATATATTTT
TRBD1,TRBJ1-1,.,TRBV24-1,CATSDWRQGVNTEAFF,TGTGCCACCAGTGATTGGAGACAGGGGGTGAACACTGAAGCTTTCTTT
TRBD1,TRBJ2-5,many,TRBV7-7,CASSSRTGKETQYF,TGTGCTAGCAGCTCAAGGACAGGGAAAGAGACCCAGTACTTC
.,TRBJ2-1,many,TRBV5-6,CASSPTVSSYNEQFF,TGTGCCAGCAGCCCTACAGTGAGCTCCTACAATGAGCAGTTCTTC
.,TRBJ2-1,many,TRBV12-3/TRBV12-4,CASTGLDLGHEQFF,TGTGCCAGCACCGGACTTGATTTGGGGCATGAGCAGTTCTTC
.,TRBJ1-1,.,TRBV2,CASSGIPTVNTEAFF,TGTGCCAGCAGTGGTATTCCGACAGTGAACACTGAAGCTTTCTTT
TRBD1,TRBJ2-1,.,TRBV24-1,CATSSATGALYNEQFF,TGTGCCACCAGCTCTGCGACAGGGGCCCTTTACAATGAGCAGTTCTTC
.,TRBJ1-5,many,TRBV15,CATSSADSPGFQPQHF,TGTGCCACCAGCAGTGCCGACAGCCCAGGATTTCAGCCCCAGCATTTT
.,TRBJ1-5,many,TRBV12-5,CASGFGGNQPQHF,TGTGCTAGTGGTTTTGGGGGGAATCAGCCCCAGCATTTT
.,TRBJ2-7,many,TRBV11-2,CASSSDSVIYEQYF,TGTGCCAGCAGCTCAGACAGCGTCATATACGAGCAGTACTTC
TRBD1,TRBJ2-1,many,TRBV2,CASSEGQGARNEQFF,TGTGCCAGCAGTGAAGGACAGGGGGCGCGCAATGAGCAGTTCTTC
.,TRBJ2-3,many,TRBV24-1,CATSDFVAGSVDTQYF,TGTGCCACCAGTGATTTCGTCGCGGGTTCGGTAGATACGCAGTATTTT
.,TRBJ2-3,many,TRBV2,CASIGLKSTDTQYF,TGTGCCAGCATAGGGCTCAAATCCACAGATACGCAGTATTTT
.,TRBJ2-3,many,TRBV7-3,CASSLGGENTDTQYF,TGTGCCAGCAGCCTCGGCGGGGAGAACACAGATACGCAGTATTTT
TRBD1,TRBJ2-2,.,TRBV5-5,CASSSGQGGPIDTGELFF,TGTGCCAGCAGCTCCGGACAGGGGGGACCTATTGACACCGGGGAGCTGTTTTTT
TRBD2,TRBJ2-1,few,TRBV9,CASSATPGLEAPAEQFF,TGTGCCAGCAGTGCTACCCCGGGACTAGAGGCCCCGGCTGAGCAGTTCTTC
TRBD1,TRBJ2-5,many,TRBV6-5,CASSRRFGTVQETQYF,TGTGCCAGCAGTCGACGATTTGGGACAGTTCAAGAGACCCAGTACTTC
TRBD2,TRBJ2-5,few,TRBV3-1,CASRSGLAGEWRQETQYF,TGTGCCAGCAGGTCAGGACTAGCGGGAGAATGGCGACAAGAGACCCAGTACTTC
.,TRBJ1-5,many,TRBV19,CASIGWEINQPQHF,TGTGCCAGTATCGGGTGGGAAATCAATCAGCCCCAGCATTTT
TRBD2,TRBJ2-1,many,TRBV7-8,CASSSGLAANEQFF,TGTGCCAGCAGCTCGGGACTAGCGGCCAATGAGCAGTTCTTC
.,TRBJ1-5,many,TRBV7-8,CASSAGGLRFSNQPQHF,TGTGCCAGCAGCGCAGGAGGTTTAAGGTTTAGCAATCAGCCCCAGCATTTT
TRBD2,TRBJ2-3,many,TRBV20-1,CSGFLKEAGGPGDTQYF,TGCAGTGGATTTTTAAAGGAAGCGGGGGGGCCTGGAGATACGCAGTATTTT
.,TRBJ1-2,.,TRBV7-9,CASSLVGTGRDYGHTF,TGTGCCAGCAGCTTAGTCGGTACAGGGAGGGACTACGGCCACACCTTC
.,TRBJ2-2,.,TRBV11-3,CASSPTDGELFF,TGTGCCAGCAGCCCAACCGACGGGGAGCTGTTTTTT
TRBD1,TRBJ1-6,many,TRBV20-1,CSAFYGQGLTSPLHF,TGCAGTGCTTTTTACGGACAGGGACTTACTTCACCCCTCCACTTT
TRBD1,TRBJ1-5,many,TRBV6-1,CASSATGGGNQPQHF,TGTGCCAGCAGTGCGACAGGGGGTGGCAATCAGCCCCAGCATTTT
TRBD1,TRBJ2-5,.,TRBV5-5,CASRSGQVQETQYF,TGTGCCAGCAGGTCGGGACAGGTCCAAGAGACCCAGTACTTC
.,TRBJ2-3,many,TRBV11-2,CASSLDLPDTQYF,TGTGCCAGCAGCTTAGATTTACCAGATACGCAGTATTTT